This is a list of T cell receptor beta chains from one sample in a study of cytomegalovirus exposure and HLA in healthy donors. Generated by immunoSEQ multiplex PCR, the TCRdb table keeps only in-frame clones and is missing some. This repertoire includes more than 100,000 clones. Sequenced material: PBMCs. The receptors here all came from a man aged 40-49 years in good health and CMV-seronegative. The CDR3 runs from the conserved cysteine through the conserved F or W. A D gene is named only where the DNA matches it firmly.

>TRBV4-2|-|TRBJ2-7
TGTGCCAGCAGCCAAGAGCGGGACGGTCGAAACGAGCAGTACTTC
CASSQERDGRNEQYF
>TRBV7-2|TRBD2|TRBJ2-1
TGTGCCAGCAGCTCGGGACTAGCGGGTTCTTCCTACAATGAGCAGTTCTTC
CASSSGLAGSSYNEQFF
>TRBV7-8|-|TRBJ1-2
TGTGCCAGCAGCTTAGAACAGGCTCATTCGAATGGCTACACCTTC
CASSLEQAHSNGYTF
>TRBV18|-|TRBJ1-1
TGTGCCAGCTCACCACAAGCGCGGTCTGTCCCCCTGAAGAACACTGAAGCTTTCTTT
CASSPQARSVPLKNTEAFF
>TRBV28|-|TRBJ2-7
TGTGCGGTGCAGGGTAACTACGAGCAGTACTTC
CAVQGNYEQYF
>TRBV7-9|TRBD1|TRBJ2-2
TGTGCCAGCAGCGTAGCGACAGGGATCGCCACCGGGGAGCTGTTTTTT
CASSVATGIATGELFF
>TRBV6-5|TRBD1|TRBJ1-1
TGTGCCAGCAGTTACTCGGACAGGGGAGGAACTGAAGCTTTCTTT
CASSYSDRGGTEAFF
>TRBV7-9|-|TRBJ2-7
TGTGCCAGCAGCTATGGCCCCTACGAGCAGTACTTC
CASSYGPYEQYF
>TRBV29-1|TRBD1|TRBJ2-7
TGCAGCGTCGCCGCCGGACAGGGGATTTTCTACGAGCAGTACTTC
CSVAAGQGIFYEQYF
>TRBV18|TRBD2|TRBJ2-7
TGTGCCAGCTCACCACCGGGACTAGAGAACGAGCAGTACTTC
CASSPPGLENEQYF
>TRBV6-6|-|TRBJ2-5
TGTGCCAGCAGCCCCGCGAAGATACAGGAGACCCAGTACTTC
CASSPAKIQETQYF
>TRBV5-1|TRBD1|TRBJ2-7
TGCGCCAGCTATCCAGGGGGTGGGGCCAGCTACGAGCAGTACTTC
CASYPGGGASYEQYF
>TRBV2|-|TRBJ1-2
TGTGCCAGCAGTGAACCGATCGGACAGTCATATGGCTACACCTTC
CASSEPIGQSYGYTF
>TRBV7-9|TRBD2|TRBJ2-7
TGTGCCAGCAGCCTAGCGGGGGGGATCTACGAGCAGTACTTC
CASSLAGGIYEQYF
>TRBV18|-|TRBJ2-1
TGTGCCAGCTCACCACCGGGGGCCACGTACAATGAGCAGTTCTTC
CASSPPGATYNEQFF
>TRBV7-6|TRBD1|TRBJ2-7
TGTGCCAGCAGCTACGGACAGGGGGCAGACGAGCAGTACTTC
CASSYGQGADEQYF
>TRBV18|TRBD1|TRBJ1-5
TGTGCCAGCTCGGACGGACAGGGGCTACAGAATCAGCCCCAGCATTTT
CASSDGQGLQNQPQHF
>TRBV28|-|TRBJ2-7
TGTGCCAGCAGTCGACACCCGTCCTACGAGCAGTACTTC
CASSRHPSYEQYF
>TRBV6-1|TRBD2|TRBJ2-5
TGTGCCAGCAGCGGGCTAGCGGGGGGCGGCGAGACCCAGTACTTC
CASSGLAGGGETQYF
>TRBV9|-|TRBJ2-5
TGTGCCAGCAGCTCCGAGGAGGGTTTGTTCGAGACCCAGTACTTC
CASSSEEGLFETQYF
>TRBV19|TRBD2|TRBJ2-3
TGTGCCAGTAGTGAGGAGCTAGCGGCGAGGGGAGATACGCAGTATTTT
CASSEELAARGDTQYF
>TRBV7-8|-|TRBJ2-1
TGTGCCAGCACCTTTCTACTTCGACTAAATGAGCAGTTCTTC
CASTFLLRLNEQFF
>TRBV6-6|-|TRBJ2-5
TGTGCCAGCAGTTACTCGATGACAGGTCAACAAGAGACCCAGTACTTC
CASSYSMTGQQETQYF
>TRBV18|TRBD1|TRBJ2-1
TGTGCCAGCTCACGCGGGACAGGGGGTTACAATGAGCAGTTCTTC
CASSRGTGGYNEQFF
>TRBV12-5|-|TRBJ1-2
TGTGCTAGTGGTTTGGTACGCGGGATTCGTGGCTACACCTTC
CASGLVRGIRGYTF
>TRBV16|TRBD1|TRBJ2-1
TGTGCCAGCAGCCGTACACAGGGGGTGTCCTACAATGAGCAGTTCTTC
CASSRTQGVSYNEQFF
>TRBV27|TRBD1|TRBJ2-4
TGTGCCAGCAGTCTAGGGACAGGGAGAGCCAAAAACATTCAGTACTTC
CASSLGTGRAKNIQYF
>TRBV5-6|-|TRBJ2-5
TGTGCCAGCAGACCAGGGTCCCGTGAGACCCAGTACTTC
CASRPGSRETQYF
>TRBV18|-|TRBJ2-1
TGTGCCAGCTCACCGAGACAGTACAATGAGCAGTTCTTC
CASSPRQYNEQFF
>TRBV7-2|TRBD2|TRBJ2-2
TGTGCCAGCAGCGGTGGGACTAGCGGGAGTCTCCGGGAGCTGTTTTTT
CASSGGTSGSLRELFF
>TRBV12-5|-|TRBJ1-1
TGTGCTAGTGGTTTTTGGGGGGGCACTGAAGCTTTCTTT
CASGFWGGTEAFF
>TRBV2|TRBD2|TRBJ2-5
TGTGCCAGCAGGGGGGGTAGCGGGGAGACCCAGTACTTC
CASRGGSGETQYF
>TRBV11-3|-|TRBJ2-1
TGTGCCAGCAGCCCCGCGGGCTTAAACAATGAGCAGTTCTTC
CASSPAGLNNEQFF
>TRBV15|-|TRBJ2-1
TGTGCCACCAGCAGAGATACGGGGAGTGAGCAGTTCTTC
CATSRDTGSEQFF
>TRBV11-2|TRBD1|TRBJ1-4
TGTGCCAGCAGCTCAGACAGGGGGCGTGAAAAACTGTTTTTT
CASSSDRGREKLFF
>TRBV10-1|TRBD2|TRBJ2-7
TGCGCCAGCAGTGAGTCGGGACTAGCGGGGACAGACTTC
CASSESGLAGTDF
>TRBV5-4|TRBD1|TRBJ1-2
TGTGCCAGCAGCTTGGAAGGGGGCGCGTCTGGCTACACCTTC
CASSLEGGASGYTF
>TRBV19|TRBD1|TRBJ2-7
TGTGCCAGTAGTATAGCTACCGGGACAGGTTTCTACGAGCAGTACTTC
CASSIATGTGFYEQYF
>TRBV4-3|TRBD2|TRBJ2-5
TGCGCCAGCAGCCAAGATACTGCGGGAGGGCCCTCGGGGGAGACCCAGTACTTC
CASSQDTAGGPSGETQYF
>TRBV19|TRBD1|TRBJ1-3
TGTGCCAGTAGCCGGGGACAGCCGACCTCTGGAAACACCATATATTTT
CASSRGQPTSGNTIYF
>TRBV28|-|TRBJ1-1
TGTGCCAGCAGTTTGACAGGAATGAACACTGAAGCTTTCTTT
CASSLTGMNTEAFF
>TRBV15|TRBD2|TRBJ2-7
TGTGCCACCAGCAGAGAAGCTAGCGGCTTGACCTACGAGCAGTACTTC
CATSREASGLTYEQYF
>TRBV2|TRBD2|TRBJ2-5
TGTGCCAGCAGTGCGATAGCGGGAGGGAAAGAGACCCAGTACTTC
CASSAIAGGKETQYF
>TRBV7-6|-|TRBJ2-7
TGTGCCAGCAGCTTAGCACGGGGTTACGAGCAGTACTTC
CASSLARGYEQYF
>TRBV6-4|TRBD1|TRBJ1-5
TGTGCCAGCAGAACCCGACAGGGCGGATGGCAGCCCCAGCATTTT
CASRTRQGGWQPQHF
>TRBV7-2|-|TRBJ1-3
TGTGCCAGCACCACAGGGTTCTCTGGAAACACCATATATTTT
CASTTGFSGNTIYF
>TRBV4-2|-|TRBJ1-1
TGTGCCAGCAGCACCGGGAGGTATGGTATGAACACTGAAGCTTTCTTT
CASSTGRYGMNTEAFF
>TRBV7-2|TRBD1|TRBJ2-7
TGTGCCAGCAGCGAAGGACAGGGGGCGAACTACGAGCAGTACTTC
CASSEGQGANYEQYF
>TRBV18|TRBD1|TRBJ2-3
TGTGCCAGCTCTCGGACAGGGCCCACAGATACGCAGTATTTT
CASSRTGPTDTQYF
>TRBV10-1|TRBD2|TRBJ2-7
TGCGCCAGCAGTATCACAGGCAGGTACCGTCCTACTAGCGGGAGGCCTTACGAGCAGTACTTC
CASSITGRYRPTSGRPYEQYF
>TRBV30|TRBD1|TRBJ1-4
TGTGCCTGGAGGGAAAGGACAGGGGCTAATGAAAAACTGTTTTTT
CAWRERTGANEKLFF
>TRBV5-4|TRBD2|TRBJ2-3
TGTGCCAGCAGCTTGGGGACTAGCGGCACAGATACGCAGTATTTT
CASSLGTSGTDTQYF
>TRBV28|TRBD1|TRBJ1-1
TGTGCCAGCGGGGAGACAGGGACCACTGAAGCTTTCTTT
CASGETGTTEAFF
>TRBV19|-|TRBJ2-2
TGTGCCAGTAGTATATCGACAGCCGGATACACCGGGGAGCTGTTTTTT
CASSISTAGYTGELFF